Listed here are 18 T cell receptor beta chains from one sample, sequenced in a study of T-cell memory formation after mild COVID-19. TCRdb passed the 5' RACE reads through MiXCR, listing each CDR3 protein once. This sample carries a few hundred thousand distinct CDR3 sequences, more than 8% of them seen once, and the ten largest clones take around a fifth. Sequenced: PBMCs or a T cell subset sorted from them (not recorded which). The source of these receptors is a man between 18 and 29 years old who had mild COVID-19 (a few samples of this study predate the infection). Cell type and time point are not known.

This clonotype was counted ten times or more. The gene calls are TRBV6-2 or TRBV6-3 and TRBJ2-5; 9 bases fit TRBD2. CDR1 MNHEY and CDR2 SVGEGT come from the germline V gene. This CDR3 has 16 residues. Trimming at V came to 3 bases and at J to 1 base, leaving 6 bases not matched to a gene. CDR3 bases: TGTGCCAGCAGTTATGTGACTAGCGGACTCCAAGAGACCCAGTACTTC. Protein product: CASSYVTSGLQETQYF.

This clonotype was observed a handful of times. This chain links TRBV12-3 or TRBV12-4 with TRBJ1-4; 7 nucleotides line up with TRBD1. This CDR3 spans 14 amino acids. V dropped 3 bases and J dropped 8; count of bases not matched to a gene: 6. The CDR3 coding sequence is TGTGCCAGCAGTTTTGACAGGGCGGGGGAAAAACTGTTTTTT. Its protein is CASSFDRAGEKLFF.

This clonotype has a count of ten or more. DNA of the CDR3: TGTGCCAGCAGGGCCGGGACTAGCACAGATACGCAGTATTTT. Amino acid sequence: CASRAGTSTDTQYF. The chain carries TRBV6-4 and TRBJ2-3, with D perhaps TRBD2 (6 bases). CDR1 MRHNA and CDR2 SNTAGT come from the germline V gene. This CDR3 comprises 14 residues. Trimming removed 6 bases from V and 0 bases from J, with 10 bases in between.

The gene calls are TRBV7-3 and TRBJ2-1, with D hard to call. The CDR3 length is 12 residues. Germline CDR1 and CDR2: SGHTA and FQGTGA. V lost 5 bases, J lost 9 bases, and 11 bases lay in between. The CDR3 reads CASSPEAGEQFF. The CDR3 bases are TGTGCCAGCAGCCCCGAGGCAGGTGAGCAGTTCTTC.

The CDR3 nucleotides are TGCAGTGCTTCCGTCGGGGGCCCTGGGGCCAACGTCCTGACTTTC. It is translated as CSASVGGPGANVLTF. The chain couples TRBV20-1 to TRBJ2-6; possibly TRBD1 or TRBD2 for D (6 bases each). V gave up 5 bases and J gave up 2 bases, with 13 bases separating them. Germline V gene lookup returns CDR1 DFQATT and CDR2 SNEGSKA (reference sequence). The CDR3 has 15 amino acids.

This clonotype was picked up many times. The chain combines TRBV2 with TRBJ2-1; TRBD2 is a possible D gene (6 bases). V was cut by 3 bases and J by 4 bases, with 13 bases left in between. The germline CDR1 and CDR2 sequences are SNHLY and FYNNEI. The CDR3 sequence is 15 residues long. DNA of the CDR3: TGTGCCAGCAGTGAGTTAACTAGCCCGTACAATGAGCAGTTCTTC. Translated, it gives CASSELTSPYNEQFF.

This clonotype was found a few times. V and J are TRBV29-1 and TRBJ1-2; D is possibly TRBD1 (6 bases). In germline, CDR1 is SQVTM, CDR2 ANQGSEA. The V and J ends lost 6 bases and 0 bases respectively, with 14 bases between them. The CDR3 covers 14 residues. In DNA form, the CDR3 reads TGCAGCGTCCGGACAGTTTTCTCTAACTATGGCTACACCTTC. Translation gives CSVRTVFSNYGYTF.

This clonotype was seen ten or more times. This CDR3 is CASSLDWGGFTEAFF. The CDR3 DNA reads TGTGCCAGCAGCTTAGATTGGGGGGGCTTCACTGAAGCTTTCTTT. This chain connects TRBV7-2 to TRBJ1-1, with TRBD1 as a possible D gene (6 bases). The CDR3 has 15 residues. CDR1 and CDR2 from the germline V gene are SGHTA and FQGNSA. V was trimmed by 1 base and J by 4 bases, leaving 13 bases between them.

This clonotype was observed a handful of times. The CDR3 loop is CASSQERGAPDTQYF. Here the CDR3 DNA reads TGCGCCAGCAGCCAAGAAAGGGGGGCTCCAGATACGCAGTATTTT. The chain has TRBV4-1 and TRBJ2-3; D tentatively fits TRBD1 or TRBD2 (6 bases each). The CDR3 spans 15 residues. Trimming stripped 0 bases from V and 4 bases from J, with 11 bases between. CDR1 and CDR2 from the germline V gene are MGHRA and YSYEKL.

The rearrangement uses TRBV9 and TRBJ2-3; TRBD1 might be the D (6 bases). Germline values: CDR1 SGDLS, CDR2 YYNGEE. V was pared by 0 bases and J by 1 base, with 9 bases between. The CDR3 has 15 residues. CDR3 protein: CASSVGTVGTDTQYF. CDR3 nucleotide sequence: TGTGCCAGCAGCGTAGGGACAGTCGGCACAGATACGCAGTATTTT.

A few counts support this clonotype. V and J are TRBV28 and TRBJ2-1; unclear D gene. The germline gives CDR1 MDHEN, CDR2 SYDVKM. V lost 6 bases and J 0 bases, leaving 9 bases between the germline ends. The CDR3 is made up of 14 amino acids. The CDR3 here is CASSVLSSYNEQFF. CDR3 sequence (DNA): TGTGCCAGCAGCGTACTGAGCTCCTACAATGAGCAGTTCTTC.

This clonotype was seen a handful of times. The V gene is TRBV7-3, the J gene TRBJ2-2; TRBD1 agrees at 8 bases. With 5 bases clipped from V and 5 bases from J, the junction kept 7 bases outside the gene matches. Germline CDR1 SGHTA, CDR2 FQGTGA. This CDR3 is 15 amino acids long. In nucleotides, the CDR3 is TGTGCCAGCAGCGCCCAGGGGGCTTCGACCGGGGAGCTGTTTTTT. Amino acids: CASSAQGASTGELFF.

V usage is TRBV7-9 and J usage is TRBJ1-1, with TRBD1 as a possible D gene (6 bases). With 5 bases removed from V and 0 bases from J, the gap between germline ends came to 13 bases. The CDR3 totals 15 residues. The germline V gene has CDR1 SEHNR and CDR2 FQNEAQ (reference sequence). CDR3 sequence reads: CASSPQGAMNTEAFF. CDR3 DNA: TGTGCCAGCAGCCCACAGGGAGCTATGAACACTGAAGCTTTCTTT.

V is TRBV24-1 and J is TRBJ1-6; no definite D call. The CDR3 runs to 15 residues. Between the trimmed V and J ends, which lost 4 bases and 6 bases, there was a span of 12 bases. Germline CDR1 and CDR2: KGHDR and SFDVKD. The CDR3 nucleotides read TGTGCCACCAGTGACTTCACGATGGGTAATTCACCCCTCCACTTT. It is translated as CATSDFTMGNSPLHF.

A few counts support this clonotype. This chain connects TRBV5-1 to TRBJ1-1, with D perhaps TRBD1 (6 bases). The CDR3 consists of 14 residues. Germline CDR1 reads SGHRS; CDR2 reads YFSETQ. The V gene lost 4 bases and the J gene lost 1 base, with 11 bases spanning the gap. The chain's CDR3 is CASSAGHRNTEAFF. The CDR3, as DNA: TGCGCCAGCAGCGCGGGACACAGGAACACTGAAGCTTTCTTT.

A few counts support this clonotype. This chain uses TRBV7-9 with TRBJ2-4, with 7 bases identical to TRBD1. The V and J ends lost 5 bases and 0 bases, in that order; junction bases with no gene match: 7. The CDR3 length is 16 residues. Germline CDR1 and CDR2: SEHNR and FQNEAQ (reference sequence). CDR3 residues: CASSARDSLAKNIQYF. CDR3 sequence (DNA): TGTGCCAGCAGCGCAAGGGACAGCCTAGCCAAAAACATTCAGTACTTC.

This clonotype appeared many times. The chain combines TRBV7-2 with TRBJ1-1; no firm D call. Trimming removed 5 bases at V and 3 bases at J, with 10 bases between. Germline CDR1 is SGHTA and CDR2 is FQGNSA. The CDR3 has 13 amino acids. CDR3 coding DNA: TGTGCCAGCAGCCCAAATCGGTACACTGAAGCTTTCTTT. Amino acids: CASSPNRYTEAFF.

This clonotype was picked up many times. This rearrangement joins TRBV18 to TRBJ2-5; D is ambiguous. V was shortened by 3 bases and J by 4 bases, with 18 bases between the two germline ends. This CDR3 has 16 amino acids. CDR1 is KGHSH, CDR2 LQKENI, per germline. CDR3 region: CASSPTLEVQRETQYF. The CDR3 DNA follows: TGTGCCAGCTCACCTACCTTAGAGGTCCAAAGAGAGACCCAGTACTTC.